These 9 T cell receptor beta chains originate from one sample sequenced in a study of blood T cell repertoires in COVID-19. Assay: immunoSEQ multiplex PCR; the TCRdb copy retains only in-frame clones and omits some. The table records 170,000 or so clones, around 83% of them present only once. The sample was peripheral blood. The source of these receptors is a man in his fifties with active or convalescent COVID-19.

The V gene is TRBV5-1, the J gene TRBJ2-7; maybe TRBD1 (5 bases). The CDR3 consists of 12 residues. V was pared by 1 base and J by 5 bases, with 7 bases between. The V gene's germline CDR1 is SGHRS and CDR2 YFSETQ. The CDR3 loop is CASSLQGHEQYF. CDR3 coding DNA: TGCGCCAGCAGCTTGCAGGGCCACGAGCAGTACTTC.

This chain connects TRBV4-3 to TRBJ1-5, with 9 bases identical to TRBD1. Germline lookup yields CDR1 LGHNA and CDR2 YSLEER. This CDR3 is built from 15 residues. Trimming took 4 bases from V and 4 from J; bases not matched to a gene: 5. The CDR3: CASSREDRGNQPQHF. CDR3 coding DNA: TGCGCCAGCAGCCGGGAGGACAGGGGAAATCAGCCCCAGCATTTT.

The chain recombines TRBV11-3 with TRBJ2-1; a possible D gene is TRBD2 (6 bases). The CDR3 is 17 residues long. The germline V gene encodes CDR1 SGHNT and CDR2 YENEEA. Trimming took off 5 bases at V and 0 bases at J, with 17 bases between the two ends. The chain's CDR3 is CASSPGGSRSSYNEQFF. CDR3 DNA sequence: TGTGCCAGCAGCCCCGGAGGGAGCAGAAGCTCCTACAATGAGCAGTTCTTC.

The chain carries TRBV27 and TRBJ2-6; D is perhaps TRBD1 (5 bases). Germline V lookup: CDR1 MNHEY, CDR2 SMNVEV (reference sequence). The CDR3 has 17 amino acids. Trimming took 3 bases from V and 0 from J, leaving 12 bases between them. The CDR3 region is CASSFLQGSSGANVLTF. CDR3 DNA: TGTGCCAGCAGTTTCCTCCAGGGAAGCTCTGGGGCCAACGTCCTGACTTTC.

The chain is built from TRBV6-2 or TRBV6-3 and TRBJ1-5, with a possible D match to TRBD1 (5 bases). This CDR3 is built from 15 residues. Deletions cut 2 bases from V and 4 bases from J, with 12 bases between. Germline loops: CDR1 MNHEY, CDR2 SVGEGT. In DNA form, the CDR3 reads TGTGCCAGCAGTTACCCGGGCCCAGGGAATCAGCCCCAGCATTTT. Amino acids: CASSYPGPGNQPQHF.

This chain links TRBV7-6 with TRBJ2-1; the D gene is possibly TRBD2 (6 bases). CDR1 and CDR2 (germline): SGHVS, FNYEAQ. The CDR3 loop spans 16 amino acids. Trimming removed 5 bases from V and 8 bases from J, with 22 bases in between. The DNA for the CDR3 is TGTGCCAGCAGCCCACAGACACCGGACTACCCCCATGAGCAGTTCTTC. It translates to CASSPQTPDYPHEQFF. The complete variable domain, with remaining parts taken from reference TRBV7-6 and TRBJ2-1, reads GAGVSQSPRYKVTKRGQDVALRCDPISGHVSLYWYRQALGQGPEFLTYFNYEAQQDKSGLPNDRFSAERPEGSISTLTIQRTEQRDSAMYRCASSPQTPDYPHEQFFGPGTRLTVL.

A single count supports this clone. The rearrangement uses TRBV20-1 and TRBJ1-2; no definite D call. This CDR3 region has 11 residues. Germline CDR1 DFQATT, CDR2 SNEGSKA (reference sequence). Trimming cost V 0 bases and J 5 bases, with 4 bases left between them. CDR3 in amino acids: CSARELYGYTF. In DNA, the CDR3 is TGCAGTGCTAGAGAACTTTATGGCTACACCTTC.

The V call is TRBV12-5, the J call TRBJ1-1; 9 nucleotides match TRBD1. Germline lookup yields CDR1 LGHNT and CDR2 FRNRAP. This CDR3 has 17 amino acids. V lost 5 bases to trimming and J lost 0 bases; unmatched junction nucleotides: 10. In DNA, the CDR3 is TGTGCTAGTGGTCCCAAGACAGGGGGGGCTGTGAACACTGAAGCTTTCTTT. Amino acid sequence: CASGPKTGGAVNTEAFF.

CDR3 DNA sequence: TGCGCCAGCAGCCTCTTCCTAGGGAGGGCTAGCGGTCAAGAGACCCAGTACTTC. Translated: CASSLFLGRASGQETQYF. This chain uses TRBV4-3 with TRBJ2-5; 7 bases map to TRBD2. The CDR3 contains 18 residues. After removal of 4 bases from V and 2 bases from J, the junction contained 16 bases not matched to a gene. Germline V CDR1 and CDR2: LGHNA, YSLEER.